The clone carrying this TCR beta chain showed up just a few times. As yet, its antigen is unknown. The CDR3 contains 15 residues. J gave up 6 bases and V 5 bases, and 7 bases lay outside the gene matches. The germline V gene has CDR1 MNHEY and CDR2 SVGEGT. The TCR cDNA carried a universal primer site and UMIs from 5'RACE template switching. TCRdb ran MiXCR on the 5' RACE reads and lists one entry per CDR3 protein. This table has some 300,000 distinct CDR3 sequences, over 8.5% appearing once. This sample is drawn from a study of T cells after yellow fever vaccination. Study conclusions and caveats: Clonotype sharing between CD4 and CD8 compartments was small.

The receptor was isolated from a man younger than 35 who received the YFV17D yellow fever vaccine. This chain links TRBV6-2 or TRBV6-3 with TRBJ2-4; 10 bases fit TRBD1. Sequencing used CD4+ T cells sorted from PBMCs, obtained 45 days after the yellow fever booster vaccination. This CDR3 is CASSGLRTGGNIQYF. The CDR3 region has the DNA TGTGCCAGCAGTGGTCTCCGGACAGGGGGAAACATTCAGTACTTC.